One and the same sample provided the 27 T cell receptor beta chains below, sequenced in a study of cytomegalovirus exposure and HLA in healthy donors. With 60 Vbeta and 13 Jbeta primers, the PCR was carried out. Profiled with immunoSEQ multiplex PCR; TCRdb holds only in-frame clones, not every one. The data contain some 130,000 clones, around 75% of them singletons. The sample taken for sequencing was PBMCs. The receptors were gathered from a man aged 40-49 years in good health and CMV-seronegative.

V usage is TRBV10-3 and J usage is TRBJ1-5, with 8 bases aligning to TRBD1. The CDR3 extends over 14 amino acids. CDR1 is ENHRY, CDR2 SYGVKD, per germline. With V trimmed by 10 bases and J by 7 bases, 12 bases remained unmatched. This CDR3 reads CATAPVTGEQPQHF. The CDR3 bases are TGTGCCACTGCTCCGGTGACAGGGGAACAGCCCCAGCATTTT.

In nucleotides, the CDR3 is TGCGCCAGCAGCTTTCAGGGGTCCTTCTCCTACGAGCAGTACTTC. This encodes CASSFQGSFSYEQYF. This chain links TRBV5-1 with TRBJ2-7; D perhaps matches TRBD1 (6 bases). Per the germline V gene, CDR1 is SGHRS and CDR2 is YFSETQ. This CDR3 is built from 15 residues. Trimming shortened V by 2 bases and J by 0 bases, and 12 bases separated the two germline ends.

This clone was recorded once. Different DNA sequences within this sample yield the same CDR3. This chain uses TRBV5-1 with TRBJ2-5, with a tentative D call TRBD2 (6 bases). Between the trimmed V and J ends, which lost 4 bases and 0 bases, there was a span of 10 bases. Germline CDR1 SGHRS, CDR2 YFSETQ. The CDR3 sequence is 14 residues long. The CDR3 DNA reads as TGCGCCAGCAGCCTCTGGGGGGACCAAGAGACCCAGTACTTC. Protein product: CASSLWGDQETQYF.

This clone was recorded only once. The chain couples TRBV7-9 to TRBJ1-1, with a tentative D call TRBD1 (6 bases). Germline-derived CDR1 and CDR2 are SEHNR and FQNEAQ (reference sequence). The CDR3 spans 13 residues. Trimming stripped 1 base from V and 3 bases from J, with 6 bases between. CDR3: CASSLEGDTEAFF. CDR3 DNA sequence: TGTGCCAGCAGCTTAGAGGGGGACACTGAAGCTTTCTTT.

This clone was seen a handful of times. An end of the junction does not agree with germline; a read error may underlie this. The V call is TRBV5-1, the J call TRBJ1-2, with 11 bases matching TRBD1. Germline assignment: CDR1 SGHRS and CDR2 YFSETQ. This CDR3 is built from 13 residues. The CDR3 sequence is CASSEGTGGVVSF. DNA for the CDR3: TGCGCCAGCAGCGAGGGGACAGGGGGTGTGGTGTCCTTC.

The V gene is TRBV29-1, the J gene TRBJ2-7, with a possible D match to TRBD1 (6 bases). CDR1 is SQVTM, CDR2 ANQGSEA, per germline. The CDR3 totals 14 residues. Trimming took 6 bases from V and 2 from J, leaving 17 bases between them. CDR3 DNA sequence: TGCAGCGTGGGGACGGTACAGGGCGCCTACGAGCAGTACTTC. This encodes CSVGTVQGAYEQYF.

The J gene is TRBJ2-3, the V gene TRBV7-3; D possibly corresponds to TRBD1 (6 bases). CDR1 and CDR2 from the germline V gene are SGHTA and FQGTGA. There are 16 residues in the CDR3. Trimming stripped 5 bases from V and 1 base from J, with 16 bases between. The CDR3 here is CASSQQGATGTDTQYF. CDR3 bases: TGTGCCAGCAGCCAACAGGGTGCGACGGGCACAGATACGCAGTATTTT.

CDR3 sequence: CAWSVPPNEYGYTF. As DNA, the CDR3 is TGTGCCTGGAGTGTACCCCCTAACGAATATGGCTACACCTTC. V and J are TRBV30 and TRBJ1-2; D gene unclear. The CDR3 extends over 14 amino acids. With 0 bases removed from V and 5 bases from J, the gap between germline ends came to 13 bases. The V gene's germline CDR1 is GTSNPN and CDR2 SVGIG (reference sequence).

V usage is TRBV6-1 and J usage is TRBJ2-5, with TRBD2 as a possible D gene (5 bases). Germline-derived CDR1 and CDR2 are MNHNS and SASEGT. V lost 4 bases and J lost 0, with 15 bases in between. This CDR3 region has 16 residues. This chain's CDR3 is CASSGGLYTYQETQYF. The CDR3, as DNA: TGTGCCAGCAGTGGAGGGCTGTACACCTACCAAGAGACCCAGTACTTC.

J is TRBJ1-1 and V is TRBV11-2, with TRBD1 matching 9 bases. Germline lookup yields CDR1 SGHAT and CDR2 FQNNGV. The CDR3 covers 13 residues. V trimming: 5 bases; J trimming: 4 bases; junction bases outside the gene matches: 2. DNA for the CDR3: TGTGCCAGCAGCCAGACAGGGGGCACTGAAGCTTTCTTT. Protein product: CASSQTGGTEAFF.

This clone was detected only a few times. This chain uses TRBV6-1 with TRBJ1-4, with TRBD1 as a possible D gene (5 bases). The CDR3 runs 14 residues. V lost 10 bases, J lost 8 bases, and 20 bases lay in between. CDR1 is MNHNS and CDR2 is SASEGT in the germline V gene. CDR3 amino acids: CATESRVGGEKLFF. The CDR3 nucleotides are TGTGCCACCGAAAGCAGGGTGGGAGGAGAAAAACTGTTTTTT.

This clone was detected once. The CDR3 spells CASTLDRQNYGYTF. In nucleotides, the CDR3 is TGTGCCAGCACCCTCGACAGGCAGAACTATGGCTACACCTTC. This chain joins TRBV6-6 and TRBJ1-2; weak D call: TRBD1 (6 bases). V was shortened by 7 bases and J by 2 bases, with 14 bases between the two germline ends. Germline-derived CDR1 and CDR2 are MNHNY and SVGAGI (reference sequence). The CDR3 is 14 amino acids.

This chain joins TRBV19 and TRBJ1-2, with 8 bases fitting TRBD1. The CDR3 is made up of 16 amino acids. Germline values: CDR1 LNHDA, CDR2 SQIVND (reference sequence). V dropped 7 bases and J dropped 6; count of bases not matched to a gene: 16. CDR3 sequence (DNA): TGTGCCAGTACCTACCGGGACAGGAGGGTCTCCGATGGCTACACCTTC. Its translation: CASTYRDRRVSDGYTF.

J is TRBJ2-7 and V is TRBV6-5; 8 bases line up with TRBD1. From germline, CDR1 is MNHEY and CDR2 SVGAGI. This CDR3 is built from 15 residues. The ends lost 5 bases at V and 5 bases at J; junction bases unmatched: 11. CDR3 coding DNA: TGTGCCAGCAGTCCAAGGACAGGGAGCCCCCACGAGCAGTACTTC. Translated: CASSPRTGSPHEQYF.

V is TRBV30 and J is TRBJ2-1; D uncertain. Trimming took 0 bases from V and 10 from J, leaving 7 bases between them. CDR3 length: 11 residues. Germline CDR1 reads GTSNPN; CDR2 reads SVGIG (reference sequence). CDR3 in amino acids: CAWSVDTEQFF. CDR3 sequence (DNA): TGTGCCTGGAGTGTTGACACCGAGCAGTTCTTC.

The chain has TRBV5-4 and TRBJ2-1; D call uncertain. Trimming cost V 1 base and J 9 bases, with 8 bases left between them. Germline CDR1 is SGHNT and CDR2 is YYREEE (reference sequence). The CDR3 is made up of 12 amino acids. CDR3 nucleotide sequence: TGTGCCAGCAGCTTGCAGCGAGGTGAGCAGTTCTTC. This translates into CASSLQRGEQFF.

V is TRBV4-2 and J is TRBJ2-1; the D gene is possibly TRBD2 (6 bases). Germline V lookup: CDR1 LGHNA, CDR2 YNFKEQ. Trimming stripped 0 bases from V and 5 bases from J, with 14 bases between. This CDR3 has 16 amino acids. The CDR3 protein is CASSQDPGGLNNEQFF. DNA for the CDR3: TGTGCCAGCAGCCAAGATCCCGGGGGTTTGAACAATGAGCAGTTCTTC.

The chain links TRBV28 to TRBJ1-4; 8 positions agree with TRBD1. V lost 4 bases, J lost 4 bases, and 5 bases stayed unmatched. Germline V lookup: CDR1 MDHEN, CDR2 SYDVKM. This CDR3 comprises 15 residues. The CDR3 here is CASSSTGEDNEKLFF. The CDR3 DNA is TGTGCCAGCAGTTCGACAGGGGAGGATAATGAAAAACTGTTTTTT. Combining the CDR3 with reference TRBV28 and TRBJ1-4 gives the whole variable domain DVKVTQSSRYLVKRTGEKVFLECVQDMDHENMFWYRQDPGLGLRLIYFSYDVKMKEKGDIPEGYSVSREKKERFSLILESASTNQTSMYLCASSSTGEDNEKLFFGSGTQLSVL.

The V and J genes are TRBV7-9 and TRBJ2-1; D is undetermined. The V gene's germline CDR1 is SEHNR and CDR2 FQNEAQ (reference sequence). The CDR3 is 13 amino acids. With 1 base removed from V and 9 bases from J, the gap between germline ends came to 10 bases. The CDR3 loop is CASSLVEVSEQFF. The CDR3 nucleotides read TGTGCCAGCAGCTTAGTCGAGGTCAGTGAGCAGTTCTTC.

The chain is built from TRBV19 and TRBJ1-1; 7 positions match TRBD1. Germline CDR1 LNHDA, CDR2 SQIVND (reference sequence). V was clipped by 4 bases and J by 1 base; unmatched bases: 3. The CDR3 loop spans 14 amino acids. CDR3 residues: CASSSRQGNTEAFF. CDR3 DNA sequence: TGTGCCAGTAGTAGTCGACAGGGGAACACTGAAGCTTTCTTT.

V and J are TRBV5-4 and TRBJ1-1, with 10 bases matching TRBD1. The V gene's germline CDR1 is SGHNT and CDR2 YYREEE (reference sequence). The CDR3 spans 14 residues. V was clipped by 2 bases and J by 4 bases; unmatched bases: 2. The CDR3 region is CASSFGQGVTEAFF. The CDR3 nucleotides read TGTGCCAGCAGCTTCGGACAGGGGGTCACTGAAGCTTTCTTT.

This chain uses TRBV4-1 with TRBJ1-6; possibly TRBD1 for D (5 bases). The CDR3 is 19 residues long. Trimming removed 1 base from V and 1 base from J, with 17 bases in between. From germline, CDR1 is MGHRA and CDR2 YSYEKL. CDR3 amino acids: CASSQGRQLPGSYNSPLHF. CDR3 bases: TGCGCCAGCAGCCAAGGAAGACAGTTACCAGGGTCCTATAATTCACCCCTCCACTTT.

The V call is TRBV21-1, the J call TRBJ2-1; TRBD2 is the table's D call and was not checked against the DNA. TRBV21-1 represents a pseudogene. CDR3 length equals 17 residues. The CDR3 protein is CASSKVLDGREVREQFF. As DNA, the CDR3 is TGTGCCAGCAGCAAAGTCCTAGACGGGCGGGAGGTCAGGGAGCAGTTCTTC.

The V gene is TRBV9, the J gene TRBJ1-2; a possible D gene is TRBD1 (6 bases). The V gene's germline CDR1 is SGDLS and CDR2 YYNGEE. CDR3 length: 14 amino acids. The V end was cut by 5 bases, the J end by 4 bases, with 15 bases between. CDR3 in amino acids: CASSAGDSAYGYTF. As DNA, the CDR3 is TGTGCCAGCAGTGCAGGGGATTCGGCCTATGGCTACACCTTC.

For the CDR3, the DNA is TGTGCCACCAGCAGACCTAGCTCCCTCACAGATACGCAGTATTTT. Its protein is CATSRPSSLTDTQYF. V gene TRBV15 combines with J gene TRBJ2-3; tentative D call: TRBD2 (5 bases). The CDR3 runs to 15 residues. The germline V gene has CDR1 LNHNV and CDR2 YYDKDF (reference sequence). The germline V and J ends were trimmed by 2 bases and 2 bases, with 11 bases remaining between them.

As DNA, the CDR3 is TGTGCCTGGAGCCCCACAAATTACGAGCAGTACTTC. It is translated as CAWSPTNYEQYF. The chain recombines TRBV30 with TRBJ2-7; no clear D. CDR3 length: 12 residues. The germline V gene encodes CDR1 GTSNPN and CDR2 SVGIG (reference sequence). Trimming removed 3 bases from V and 4 bases from J, with 10 bases in between.

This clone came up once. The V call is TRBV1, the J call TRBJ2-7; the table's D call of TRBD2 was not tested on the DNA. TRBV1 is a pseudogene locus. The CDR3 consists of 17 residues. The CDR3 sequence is CTSSQVVEGGPSNEQYF. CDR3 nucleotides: TGCACCAGCAGCCAAGTCGTCGAGGGAGGGCCGTCCAACGAGCAGTACTTC.